The rows below give T cell receptor beta chains drawn from one sample of a study of a mutant IDH1 vaccine in newly diagnosed glioma. Produced via immunoSEQ multiplex PCR; TCRdb's table is partial and in-frame only. There are around 69,000 clones in the sample; more than 75% occur only once, and 2% to 2.5% lies in the top ten. Their antigens are not known. Material: PBMCs, obtained from a glioma patient whose treatment included an IDH1 peptide vaccine. The receptors here all came from a man aged 25 to 40 with glioma. Both conserved end residues are part of each CDR3. A D gene is named only where the DNA matches it firmly. Only part of the rows carry a size: once, few, many, or a class if the clone is expanded.

size,V,D,J,DNA,CDR3
.,TRBV29-1,.,TRBJ1-1,TGCAGCGTGAGGGCGATGAACACTGAAGCTTTCTTT,CSVRAMNTEAFF
.,TRBV10-3,TRBD2,TRBJ2-3,TGTGCCATCAGTGTAGGCGGGAGGAGCACAGATACGCAGTATTTT,CAISVGGRSTDTQYF
.,TRBV19,.,TRBJ1-5,TGTGCCAGTACCCAAACTACCGGAGGGGGCAATCAGCCCCAGCATTTT,CASTQTTGGGNQPQHF
once,TRBV5-4,TRBD2,TRBJ2-7,TGTGCCAGCAGCCAGACTTGGACTAGCGGGAGCTACGAGCAGTACTTC,CASSQTWTSGSYEQYF
.,TRBV7-9,.,TRBJ1-3,TGTGCCAGCAGGTCCCTCCGGGGCGCTGGAAACACCATATATTTT,CASRSLRGAGNTIYF
.,TRBV5-1,TRBD2,TRBJ2-7,TGCGCCAGCAGGATCGTAGCGGGTGGTTACGAGCAGTACTTC,CASRIVAGGYEQYF
.,TRBV29-1,TRBD2,TRBJ2-1,TGCAGCGTTGAAGATCGGACTAGCGGGATCAATGAGCAGTTCTTC,CSVEDRTSGINEQFF
.,TRBV18,.,TRBJ2-1,TGTGCCAGCTCCGCTTTAAGGCAAGAGCAGTTCTTC,CASSALRQEQFF
few,TRBV7-2,TRBD2,TRBJ2-7,TGTGCCAGCAGCTTCAGGGCCGGGACTAGCGGGAGCCCCTACGAGCAGTACTTC,CASSFRAGTSGSPYEQYF
.,TRBV7-9,.,TRBJ1-2,TGTGCCAGCAGCTTAGGACATAGGGGCTACACCTTC,CASSLGHRGYTF
few,TRBV6-5,.,TRBJ1-3,TGTGCCAGCAGTTACCCACAGGGATCCTCTGGAAACACCATATATTTT,CASSYPQGSSGNTIYF
.,TRBV10-3,.,TRBJ1-3,TGTGCCATCGCCGGGACGTCCGGAAACACCATATATTTT,CAIAGTSGNTIYF
few,TRBV2,.,TRBJ1-1,TGTGCCAGCAGTGTTCGGACTGAAGCTTTCTTT,CASSVRTEAFF
.,TRBV10-3,.,TRBJ1-3,TGTGCCATCAGTGACCCTGGACTATTCTCTGGAAACACCATATATTTT,CAISDPGLFSGNTIYF
.,TRBV6-5,TRBD1,TRBJ1-2,TGTGCCAGCAGCCACCCGGACAGGGGAGGGGGCTACACCTTC,CASSHPDRGGGYTF
.,TRBV6-5,TRBD1,TRBJ2-7,TGTGCCAGCAGAATGGACAGGGGGACATTTTGGGAGCAGTACTTC,CASRMDRGTFWEQYF
.,TRBV25-1,.,TRBJ2-7,TGTGCCAGCAGCCACGACAGGATCTACGAGCAGTACTTC,CASSHDRIYEQYF
once,TRBV2,.,TRBJ1-3,TGTGCCAGCAGTCTCGACAGCGGAAACACCATATATTTT,CASSLDSGNTIYF
.,TRBV2,TRBD1,TRBJ2-1,TGTGCCAGCAACGGAGACAGGGGCTGGAATGAGCAGTTCTTC,CASNGDRGWNEQFF
.,TRBV5-4,.,TRBJ2-7,TGTGCCAGCAGCTCTCCGGGACGGCCCTACGAGCAGTACTTC,CASSSPGRPYEQYF
few,TRBV4-1,.,TRBJ1-2,TGCGCCAGCAGCCAACGCACAGGATCTCACTATGGCTACACCTTC,CASSQRTGSHYGYTF
.,TRBV5-1,.,TRBJ1-4,TGCGCCAGCAGCTTGTGGACAGCCGCAACTAATGAAAAACTGTTTTTT,CASSLWTAATNEKLFF
.,TRBV19,.,TRBJ2-7,TGTGCCAGTAGTCGGACGGACAGCTCCTACGAGCAGTACTTC,CASSRTDSSYEQYF
.,TRBV6-1,TRBD1,TRBJ1-1,TGTGCCAGCATTGACAGGGGGGGGACTGAAGCTTTCTTT,CASIDRGGTEAFF
.,TRBV5-1,.,TRBJ2-1,TGCGCCAGCAGCTTGAGTGGCCAAGGACCCGCCGGCAATGAGCAGTTCTTC,CASSLSGQGPAGNEQFF
few,TRBV10-2,.,TRBJ1-5,TGCGCCAGCAGTGAGTCAGGGGGGGCCAGCCAGCCCCAGCATTTT,CASSESGGASQPQHF
few,TRBV4-2,TRBD2,TRBJ2-3,TGTGCCAGCAGCCAAGATTTGCGGGAGTTGGGCACAGATACGCAGTATTTT,CASSQDLRELGTDTQYF
.,TRBV20-1,.,TRBJ2-5,TGCAGTGCAGCAGGAAAAGAGACCCAGTACTTC,CSAAGKETQYF
.,TRBV30,.,TRBJ1-1,TGTGCCTGGAAGGACATACTTAACACTGAAGCTTTCTTT,CAWKDILNTEAFF
.,TRBV19,TRBD1,TRBJ1-2,TGTGCCAGTAGTACCAAACAGGGGAAGGGCTATGGCTACACCTTC,CASSTKQGKGYGYTF
.,TRBV9,.,TRBJ1-1,TGTGCCAGCAGCGTCCAGACGATCTCTGAAGCTTTCTTT,CASSVQTISEAFF
.,TRBV25-1,.,TRBJ1-1,TGTGCCACCCAGCGGAACACTGAAGCTTTCTTT,CATQRNTEAFF
.,TRBV7-2,TRBD1,TRBJ2-7,TGTGCCAGCAGCATCACAAAAGGGGACAGGCGGACACACGAGCAGTACTTC,CASSITKGDRRTHEQYF
once,TRBV30,.,TRBJ1-5,TGTGCCTGGAGCGACGGACAGATAAATCAGCCCCAGCATTTT,CAWSDGQINQPQHF
.,TRBV10-3,.,TRBJ2-3,TGTGCCATCAGTGAGTCTACAGGGAGCACAGATACGCAGTATTTT,CAISESTGSTDTQYF
.,TRBV7-2,.,TRBJ2-5,TGTGCCAGCAGCTTATTTGGCGGCCGGGAGACCCAGTACTTC,CASSLFGGRETQYF
.,TRBV5-1,TRBD1,TRBJ1-4,TGCGCCAGCAGATCCGGGACAGGGGTTGAAAAACTGTTTTTT,CASRSGTGVEKLFF
.,TRBV19,.,TRBJ2-2,TGTGCCAGTAGTCCAAGCGGCCTCGGAGGGGAGCTGTTTTTT,CASSPSGLGGELFF
.,TRBV7-9,.,TRBJ1-4,TGTGCCAGCAGCTTGACATCGGATTATGAAAAACTGTTTTTT,CASSLTSDYEKLFF
once,TRBV28,TRBD1,TRBJ1-3,TGTGCCAGCAGTTCTCAGGGGGGGAGTGGAAACACCATATATTTT,CASSSQGGSGNTIYF
.,TRBV20-1,.,TRBJ1-5,TGCAGTGCTAGATCCCATCAGCCCCAGCATTTT,CSARSHQPQHF
once,TRBV28,TRBD1,TRBJ1-2,TGTGCCAGCACCATCCTGACAGGGGGATATGGCTACACCTTC,CASTILTGGYGYTF
.,TRBV6-1,TRBD1,TRBJ2-6,TGTGCCAGCAGTGCTTGGGACAGCTCCTCTGGGGCCAACGTCCTGACTTTC,CASSAWDSSSGANVLTF
.,TRBV4-2,.,TRBJ2-1,TGTGCCAGCAGCCAAGAGGGGCAGAGCTCCTACAATGAGCAGTTCTTC,CASSQEGQSSYNEQFF
few,TRBV4-2,.,TRBJ1-5,TGTGCCAGCAGCCATTTCCAGGGACGCAATCAGCCCCAGCATTTT,CASSHFQGRNQPQHF
.,TRBV7-9,.,TRBJ2-2,TGTGCCAGCAGCTCAGAGGTACAGGCATACACCGGGGAGCTGTTTTTT,CASSSEVQAYTGELFF
.,TRBV5-1,.,TRBJ1-4,TGCGCCAGCAGCTTGGATCCGCAAACAACTAATGAAAAACTGTTTTTT,CASSLDPQTTNEKLFF
once,TRBV6-5,TRBD1,TRBJ1-3,TGTGCCAGCAGCAGTAGCAGGGGGTCCGGAAACACCATATATTTT,CASSSSRGSGNTIYF
.,TRBV11-2,.,TRBJ2-2,TGTGCCAGCAGCATAACCGGGGCCTTCACCCGGGAGCTGTTTTTT,CASSITGAFTRELFF
.,TRBV6-6,.,TRBJ1-1,TGTGCCAGCAGTTACCGACGGGGCACTGAAGCTTTCTTT,CASSYRRGTEAFF
.,TRBV5-5,.,TRBJ2-1,TGTGCCAGCAGCTCGCAAACGGCTGGCAATGAGCAGTTCTTC,CASSSQTAGNEQFF
.,TRBV2,TRBD2,TRBJ2-5,TGTGCCAGCAGTGAAGTTAGCGGGCAAGAGACCCAGTACTTC,CASSEVSGQETQYF
.,TRBV11-1,TRBD1,TRBJ1-3,TGTGCCAGCAGCTTGGACAGGGGAGACACCATATATTTT,CASSLDRGDTIYF